This TCR beta chain was sequenced in a study of T cell repertoires in cytomegalovirus infection. Study-wide background: Through public TCR beta signatures, both CMV infection and matching HLA type were indicated. Overall study results and limits: Ex vivo, HLA-C-restricted CMV-specific TCR beta clonotypes prevailed over the rest of the response.

Per the germline V gene, CDR1 is SQVTM and CDR2 is ANQGSEA. The CDR3 is 16 amino acids. The ends were cut back, 1 base at V and 0 bases at J, with 13 bases in the middle. One entry per CDR3 protein results from TCRdb running MiXCR on the reads. Among 500,000 or so distinct CDR3 sequences listed, 15% to 20% were seen once. Comments on this clonotype: Its antigen is currently unknown.

This TCR came from a human donor in good health (CMV status not recorded). Some clones in this sample may be carry-over from other donors' samples. The rearrangement joins TRBV29-1 to TRBJ2-1, with D maybe TRBD1 (5 bases). What was sequenced was CD8+ T cells from PBMCs. The CDR3: CSVEGIQDRSYNEQFF. DNA for the CDR3: TGCAGCGTTGAAGGGATACAGGACCGCTCCTACAATGAGCAGTTCTTC.